The entry below gives a single TCR beta chain sequence along with its context. The antigen remains unidentified. This may come from a read error, since a much larger clone is one base off. The record originates from a study of T cell repertoires in cytomegalovirus infection. Study as a whole: CMV infection together with matching HLA type was indicated by public TCR beta signatures. Study-wide results and caveats: The ex vivo response was dominated by HLA-C-restricted CMV-specific TCR beta clonotypes.

The CDR3 totals 15 residues. Germline CDR1 is LNHDA and CDR2 is SQIVND (reference sequence). Using its own MiXCR run on the reads, TCRdb lists one record per CDR3 protein. This table holds approximately 700,000 distinct CDR3 sequences, 35% to 45% found once. The rearrangement uses TRBV19 and TRBJ2-1; D is perhaps TRBD1 (6 bases). Input material: PBMCs. The clonotype was recovered from a human donor in good health (CMV status not recorded). Some clones in this sample may be carry-over from other donors' samples. CDR3 residues: CASSIDRGSYNEQVF. Here the CDR3 DNA reads TGTGCCAGTAGTATAGACAGGGGATCCTACAATGAGCAGGTCTTC.